This TCR beta chain is drawn from a study of shared clonotypes between healthy human individuals. The germline V gene encodes CDR1 MNHEY and CDR2 SMNVEV (reference sequence). Trimming shortened V by 4 bases and J by 8 bases, and 20 bases separated the two germline ends. CDR3 size: 15 residues. Every one of the donors was a Caucasian adult that lived in Nashville, Tennessee. It was 200 to 250 ng DNA, 25,000 to 35,000 T cell genomes, that sorted-subset replicate PCRs used. This table comes from immunoSEQ multiplex PCR, and its TCRdb copy is limited to in-frame clones, with some not included. The sample includes approximately 320,000 clones, 74% of them seen just once.

The origin of this receptor is a young man in good health. Sequencing was done on a sample of memory CD4+ T cells sorted from blood. Subset here: CD45RA-negative fraction. The genes are TRBV27 and TRBJ1-2; D is perhaps TRBD1 (5 bases). The CDR3: CASSSAGWGSWGYTF. Here the CDR3 DNA reads TGTGCCAGCAGTTCCGCTGGCTGGGGCTCATGGGGCTACACCTTC.